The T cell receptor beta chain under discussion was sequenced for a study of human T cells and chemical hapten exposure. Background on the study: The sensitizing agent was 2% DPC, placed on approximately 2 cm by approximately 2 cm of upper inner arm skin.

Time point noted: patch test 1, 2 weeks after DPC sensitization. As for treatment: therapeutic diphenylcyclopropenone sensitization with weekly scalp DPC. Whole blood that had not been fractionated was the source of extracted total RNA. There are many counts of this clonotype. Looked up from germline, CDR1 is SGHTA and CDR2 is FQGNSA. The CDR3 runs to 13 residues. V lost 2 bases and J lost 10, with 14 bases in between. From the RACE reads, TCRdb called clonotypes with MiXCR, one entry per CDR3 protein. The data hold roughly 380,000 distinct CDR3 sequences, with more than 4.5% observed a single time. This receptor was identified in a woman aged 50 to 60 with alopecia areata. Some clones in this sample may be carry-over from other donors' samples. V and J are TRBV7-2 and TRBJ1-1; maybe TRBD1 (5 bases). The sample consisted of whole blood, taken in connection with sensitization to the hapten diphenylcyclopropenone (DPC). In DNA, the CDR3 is TGTGCCAGCAGCTTATCTACGGGGACTTTAGCTTTCTTT. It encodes CASSLSTGTLAFF.